These 10 T cell receptor beta chains were sequenced from one sample in a study of blood T cell repertoires in COVID-19. Some clones are missing from TCRdb's copy, which holds only in-frame ones; the method was immunoSEQ multiplex PCR. The profile shows 60,000 to 70,000 clones, about three quarters of them singletons. The source material was peripheral blood. Every receptor here comes from an elderly woman with acute or convalescent COVID-19.

The chain carries TRBV19 and TRBJ2-1; TRBD2 agrees at 9 bases. The CDR3 totals 16 residues. With V trimmed by 4 bases and J by 7 bases, 11 bases remained unmatched. CDR1 and CDR2 (germline): LNHDA, SQIVND (reference sequence). In nucleotides, the CDR3 is TGTGCCAGTAGTAGGTCTAGCGGGATTCCCGAAAATGAGCAGTTCTTC. The encoded protein is CASSRSSGIPENEQFF.

This chain joins TRBV18 and TRBJ2-3, with 10 bases aligning to TRBD1. The CDR3 runs 14 residues. V lost 9 bases and J lost 4; bases outside the gene matches: 7. CDR1 is KGHSH, CDR2 LQKENI, per germline. CDR3: CASSGGTGADTQYF. In DNA form, the CDR3 reads TGTGCCAGTTCTGGCGGGACAGGGGCAGATACGCAGTATTTT. Based on the CDR3 plus reference TRBV18 and TRBJ2-3, the full variable domain is NAGVMQNPRHLVRRRGQEARLRCSPMKGHSHVYWYRQLPEEGLKFMVYLQKENIIDESGMPKERFSAEFPKEGPSILRIQQVVRGDSAAYFCASSGGTGADTQYFGPGTRLTVL.

The gene calls are TRBV27 and TRBJ1-4; 7 nucleotides agree with TRBD1. The CDR3 is 14 residues long. Germline lookup yields CDR1 MNHEY and CDR2 SMNVEV (reference sequence). V trimming: 5 bases; J trimming: 11 bases; junction bases outside the gene matches: 11. This CDR3 is CASSRGQAGEKLFF. For the CDR3, the DNA is TGTGCCAGCAGTCGAGGACAGGCTGGGGAGAAACTGTTTTTT.

The rearrangement joins TRBV12-3 or TRBV12-4 to TRBJ2-7, with a weak D call TRBD2 (5 bases). Trimming took 6 bases from V and 3 from J, leaving 12 bases between them. The CDR3 spans 13 residues. CDR3 residues: CASRPTSSYEQYF. CDR3 nucleotides: TGTGCCAGCAGACCAACTAGTAGCTACGAGCAGTACTTC.

The chain is built from TRBV28 and TRBJ1-4, with TRBD1 matching over 8 bases. The CDR3 contains 14 residues. The germline V gene has CDR1 MDHEN and CDR2 SYDVKM. Germline trimming cut 3 bases from V and 7 bases from J; bases unmatched to any gene: 4. This CDR3 is CASSFPTGGEKLFF. The CDR3 nucleotides are TGTGCCAGCAGTTTCCCAACAGGGGGTGAAAAACTGTTTTTT.

The V gene is TRBV7-9, the J gene TRBJ2-2; tentative D call: TRBD1 (5 bases). CDR3 size: 16 residues. Trimming took off 1 base at V and 0 bases at J, with 9 bases between the two ends. CDR1 is SEHNR and CDR2 is FQNEAQ in the germline V gene (reference sequence). The CDR3 is CASSLVRTTNTGELFF. Here the CDR3 DNA reads TGTGCCAGCAGCTTAGTTAGGACAACGAACACCGGGGAGCTGTTTTTT.

This chain uses TRBV5-1 with TRBJ2-7; 8 bases fit TRBD2. Trimming removed 4 bases from V and 3 bases from J; junction bases left unmatched: 6. CDR1 and CDR2 (germline): SGHRS, YFSETQ. The CDR3 consists of 14 residues. The CDR3 nucleotides are TGCGCCAGCAGCCTGAGCGGGAGTGTCTACGAGCAGTACTTC. Its translation: CASSLSGSVYEQYF.

The chain recombines TRBV7-9 with TRBJ2-5; 8 nucleotides match TRBD2. The germline V gene encodes CDR1 SEHNR and CDR2 FQNEAQ (reference sequence). Trimming at V came to 5 bases and at J to 4 bases, leaving 6 bases not matched to a gene. The CDR3 runs 14 residues. DNA of the CDR3: TGTGCCAGCAGCACCTGGCGGGAGGCAGAGACCCAGTACTTC. Its translation is CASSTWREAETQYF.

The chain carries TRBV12-3 or TRBV12-4 and TRBJ2-1; the match to TRBD2 covers 9 bases. This CDR3 contains 13 residues. V was pared by 8 bases and J by 8 bases, with 7 bases of the junction left unmatched. CDR3 nucleotides: TGTGCCAGCGAGGCGGGAGGGCCACATGAGCAGTTCTTC. This encodes CASEAGGPHEQFF.

The chain carries TRBV28 and TRBJ2-5, with 12 bases that match TRBD2. Germline V gives CDR1 MDHEN, CDR2 SYDVKM. The CDR3 is made up of 15 amino acids. V was clipped by 6 bases and J by 5 bases; unmatched bases: 7. This CDR3 is CASSTGLAGLETQYF. The CDR3 DNA reads as TGTGCCAGCAGCACTGGACTAGCGGGATTGGAGACCCAGTACTTC.